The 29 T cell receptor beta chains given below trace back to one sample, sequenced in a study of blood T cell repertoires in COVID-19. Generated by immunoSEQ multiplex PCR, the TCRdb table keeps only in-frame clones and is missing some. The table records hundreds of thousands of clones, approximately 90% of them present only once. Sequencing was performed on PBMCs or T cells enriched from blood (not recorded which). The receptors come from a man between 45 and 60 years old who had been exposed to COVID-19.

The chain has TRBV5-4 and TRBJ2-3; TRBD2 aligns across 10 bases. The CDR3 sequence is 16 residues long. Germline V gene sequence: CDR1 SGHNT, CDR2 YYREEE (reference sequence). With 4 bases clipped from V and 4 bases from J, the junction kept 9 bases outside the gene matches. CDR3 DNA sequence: TGTGCCAGCAGCCACCTAGCGGGGGAGCCCCCAGATACGCAGTATTTT. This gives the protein CASSHLAGEPPDTQYF.

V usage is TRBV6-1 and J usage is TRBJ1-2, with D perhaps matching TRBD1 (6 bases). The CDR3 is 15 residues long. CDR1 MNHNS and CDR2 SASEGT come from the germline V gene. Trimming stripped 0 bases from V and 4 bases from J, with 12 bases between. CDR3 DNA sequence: TGTGCCAGCAGTGAAGCACACAGGGTAGCCTATGGCTACACCTTC. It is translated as CASSEAHRVAYGYTF.

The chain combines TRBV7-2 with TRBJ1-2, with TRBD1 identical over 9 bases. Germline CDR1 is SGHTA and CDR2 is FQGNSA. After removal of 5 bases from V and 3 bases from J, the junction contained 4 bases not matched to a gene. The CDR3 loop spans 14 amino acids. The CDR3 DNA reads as TGTGCCAGCAGCACGCGGACAGGGGACTATGGCTACACCTTC. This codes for CASSTRTGDYGYTF. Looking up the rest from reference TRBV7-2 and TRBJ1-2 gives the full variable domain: GAGVSQSPSNKVTEKGKDVELRCDPISGHTALYWYRQSLGQGLEFLIYFQGNSAPDKSGLPSDRFSAERTGGSVSTLTIQRTQQEDSAVYLCASSTRTGDYGYTFGSGTRLTVV.

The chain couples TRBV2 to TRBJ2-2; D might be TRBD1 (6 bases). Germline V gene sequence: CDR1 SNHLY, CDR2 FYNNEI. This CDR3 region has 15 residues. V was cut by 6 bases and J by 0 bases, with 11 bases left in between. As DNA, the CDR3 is TGTGCCAGCAGGGACAGAACCACGAACACCGGGGAGCTGTTTTTT. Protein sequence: CASRDRTTNTGELFF.

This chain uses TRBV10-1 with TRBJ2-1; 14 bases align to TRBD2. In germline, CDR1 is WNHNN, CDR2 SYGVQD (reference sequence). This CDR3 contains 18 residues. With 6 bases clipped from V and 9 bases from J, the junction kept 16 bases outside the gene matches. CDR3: CASRIPRLAGGPKGEQFF. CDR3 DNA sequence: TGCGCCAGCAGGATACCAAGACTAGCGGGGGGGCCTAAAGGTGAGCAGTTCTTC.

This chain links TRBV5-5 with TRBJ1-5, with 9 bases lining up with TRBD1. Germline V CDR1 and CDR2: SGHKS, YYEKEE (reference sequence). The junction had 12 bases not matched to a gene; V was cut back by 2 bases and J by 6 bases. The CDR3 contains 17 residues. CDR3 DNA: TGTGCCAGCAGCTTCGCCGGGACAGGGCTCTCAGGTCAGCCCCAGCATTTT. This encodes CASSFAGTGLSGQPQHF.

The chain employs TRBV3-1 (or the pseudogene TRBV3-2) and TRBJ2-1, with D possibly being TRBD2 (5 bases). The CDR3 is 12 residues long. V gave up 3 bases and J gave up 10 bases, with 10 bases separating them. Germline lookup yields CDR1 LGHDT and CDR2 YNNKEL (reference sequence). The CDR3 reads CASSQLATEQFF. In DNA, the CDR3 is TGTGCCAGCAGCCAGCTAGCAACCGAGCAGTTCTTC.

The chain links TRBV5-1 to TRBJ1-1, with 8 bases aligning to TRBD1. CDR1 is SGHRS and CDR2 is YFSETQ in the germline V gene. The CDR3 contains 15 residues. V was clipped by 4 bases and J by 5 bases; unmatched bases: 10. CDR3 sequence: CASSLAQGAFTEAFF. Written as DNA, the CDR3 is TGCGCCAGCAGCCTGGCCCAGGGGGCGTTTACTGAAGCTTTCTTT.

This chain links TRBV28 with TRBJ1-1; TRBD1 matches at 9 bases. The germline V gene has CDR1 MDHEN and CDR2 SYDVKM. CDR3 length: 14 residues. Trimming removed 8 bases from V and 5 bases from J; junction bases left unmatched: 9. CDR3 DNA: TGTGCCAGCCGCCCTGGGACAGGGACGACTGAAGCTTTCTTT. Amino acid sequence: CASRPGTGTTEAFF.

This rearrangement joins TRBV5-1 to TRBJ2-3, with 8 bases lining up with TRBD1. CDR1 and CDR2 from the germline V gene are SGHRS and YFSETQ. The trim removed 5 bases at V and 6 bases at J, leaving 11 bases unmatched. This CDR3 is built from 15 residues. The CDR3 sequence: CASSLSGQGMDTQYF. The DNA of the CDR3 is TGCGCCAGCAGTCTTTCCGGACAGGGCATGGATACGCAGTATTTT.

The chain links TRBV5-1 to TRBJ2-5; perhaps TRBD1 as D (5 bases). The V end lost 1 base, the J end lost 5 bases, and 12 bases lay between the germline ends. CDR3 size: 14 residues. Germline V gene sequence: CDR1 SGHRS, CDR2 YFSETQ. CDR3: CASSLTGRLETQYF. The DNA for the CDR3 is TGCGCCAGCAGCTTGACAGGTAGATTGGAGACCCAGTACTTC.

CDR3 protein: CASSLDTVVSYEQYF. The CDR3 nucleotides read TGCGCCAGCAGCTTGGATACTGTCGTTTCCTACGAGCAGTACTTC. The J gene is TRBJ2-7, the V gene TRBV5-1; D is unresolved. Germline V gives CDR1 SGHRS, CDR2 YFSETQ. This CDR3 contains 15 residues. V shed 0 bases and J shed 1 base, with 11 bases lying between them.

The CDR3 is CASSLLGTGADNEQFF. The CDR3, as DNA: TGTGCCAGCAGCTTGTTGGGGACAGGGGCCGACAATGAGCAGTTCTTC. The rearrangement uses TRBV5-6 and TRBJ2-1; 10 bases fit TRBD1. Germline-derived CDR1 and CDR2 are SGHDT and YYEEEE. V lost 1 base and J lost 5; bases outside the gene matches: 6. The CDR3 has 16 residues.

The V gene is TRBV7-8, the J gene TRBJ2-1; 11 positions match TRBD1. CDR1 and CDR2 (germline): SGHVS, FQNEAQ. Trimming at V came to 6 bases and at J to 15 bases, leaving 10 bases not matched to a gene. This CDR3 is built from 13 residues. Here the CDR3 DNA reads TGTGCCAGCAGACAACGGACAGGGGGCGGTCGGTTCTTC. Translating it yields CASRQRTGGGRFF.

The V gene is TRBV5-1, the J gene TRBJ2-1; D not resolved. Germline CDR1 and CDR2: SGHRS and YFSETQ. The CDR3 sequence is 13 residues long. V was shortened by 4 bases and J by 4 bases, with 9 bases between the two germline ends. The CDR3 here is CASSSKPYNEQFF. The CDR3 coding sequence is TGCGCCAGCAGCAGCAAACCGTACAATGAGCAGTTCTTC.

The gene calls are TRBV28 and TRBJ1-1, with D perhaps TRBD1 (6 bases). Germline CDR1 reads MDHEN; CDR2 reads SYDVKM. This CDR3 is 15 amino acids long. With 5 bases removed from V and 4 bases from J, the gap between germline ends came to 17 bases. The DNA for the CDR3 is TGTGCCAGCAGTCTTCCAACAGGGCTGGTCACTGAAGCTTTCTTT. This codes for CASSLPTGLVTEAFF.

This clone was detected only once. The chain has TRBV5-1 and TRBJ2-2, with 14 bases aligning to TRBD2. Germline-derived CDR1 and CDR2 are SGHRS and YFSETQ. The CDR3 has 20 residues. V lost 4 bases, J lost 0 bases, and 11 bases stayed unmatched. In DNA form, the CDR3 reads TGCGCCAGCAGCCCGGGGACTAGCGGGAGATTGGGGACGAACACCGGGGAGCTGTTTTTT. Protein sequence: CASSPGTSGRLGTNTGELFF.

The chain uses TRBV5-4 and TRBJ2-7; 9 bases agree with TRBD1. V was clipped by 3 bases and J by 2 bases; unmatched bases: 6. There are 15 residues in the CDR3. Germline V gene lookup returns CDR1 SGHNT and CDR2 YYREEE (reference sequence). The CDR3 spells CASSSAGTGPYEQYF. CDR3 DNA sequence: TGTGCCAGCAGCTCCGCCGGGACAGGGCCCTACGAGCAGTACTTC.

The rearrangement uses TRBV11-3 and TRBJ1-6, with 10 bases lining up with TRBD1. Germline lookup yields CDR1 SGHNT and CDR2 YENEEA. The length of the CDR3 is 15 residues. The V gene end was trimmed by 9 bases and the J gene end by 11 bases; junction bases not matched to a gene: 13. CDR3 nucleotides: TGTGCCAGTAGCGCGACAGGGGGCTTTCAGACACCCCTCCACTTT. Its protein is CASSATGGFQTPLHF.

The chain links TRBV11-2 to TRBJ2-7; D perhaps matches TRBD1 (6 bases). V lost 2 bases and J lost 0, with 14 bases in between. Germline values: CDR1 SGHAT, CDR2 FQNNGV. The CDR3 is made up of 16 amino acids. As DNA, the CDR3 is TGTGCCAGCAGCTTACTGTCGGGACATCCCTCCTACGAGCAGTACTTC. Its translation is CASSLLSGHPSYEQYF.

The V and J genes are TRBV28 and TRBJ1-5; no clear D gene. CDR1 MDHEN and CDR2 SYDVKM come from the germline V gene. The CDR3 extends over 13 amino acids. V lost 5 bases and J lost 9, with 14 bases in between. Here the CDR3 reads CASSPPQIRPQHF. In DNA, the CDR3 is TGTGCCAGCAGTCCCCCCCAAATTAGGCCCCAGCATTTT.

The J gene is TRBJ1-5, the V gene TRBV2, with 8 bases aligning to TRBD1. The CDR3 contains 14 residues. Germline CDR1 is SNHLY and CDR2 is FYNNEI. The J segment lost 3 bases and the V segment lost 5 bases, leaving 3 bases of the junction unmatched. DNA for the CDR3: TGTGCCAGCAGTTCACAGGGGGTCAATCAGCCCCAGCATTTT. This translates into CASSSQGVNQPQHF.

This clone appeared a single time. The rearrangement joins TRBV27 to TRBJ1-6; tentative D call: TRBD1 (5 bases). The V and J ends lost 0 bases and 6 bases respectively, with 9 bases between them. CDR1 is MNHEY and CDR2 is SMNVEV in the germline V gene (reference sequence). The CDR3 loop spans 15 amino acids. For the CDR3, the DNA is TGTGCCAGCAGTTTATCTGCAGGGTCTAATTCACCCCTCCACTTT. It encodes CASSLSAGSNSPLHF.

The CDR3 reads CASSQNRRGYEQYF. CDR3 coding DNA: TGTGCCAGCAGCCAAAACAGGAGGGGCTACGAGCAGTACTTC. The gene calls are TRBV14 and TRBJ2-7; D may be TRBD2 (6 bases). This CDR3 is built from 14 residues. Trimming took 2 bases from V and 3 from J, leaving 11 bases between them. CDR1 and CDR2 from the germline V gene are SGHDN and FVKESK.

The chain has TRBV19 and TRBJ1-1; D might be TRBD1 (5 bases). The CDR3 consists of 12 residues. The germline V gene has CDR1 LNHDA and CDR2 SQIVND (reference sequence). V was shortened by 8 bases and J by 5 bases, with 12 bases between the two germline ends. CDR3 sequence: CASARGWTEAFF. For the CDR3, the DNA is TGTGCCAGTGCCCGGGGGTGGACTGAAGCTTTCTTT.

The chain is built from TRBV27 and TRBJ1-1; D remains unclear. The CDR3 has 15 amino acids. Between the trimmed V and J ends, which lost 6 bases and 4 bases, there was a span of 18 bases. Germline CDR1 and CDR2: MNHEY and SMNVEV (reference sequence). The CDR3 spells CASSTLFPERTEAFF. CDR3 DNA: TGTGCCAGCAGCACCCTCTTTCCAGAACGCACTGAAGCTTTCTTT.

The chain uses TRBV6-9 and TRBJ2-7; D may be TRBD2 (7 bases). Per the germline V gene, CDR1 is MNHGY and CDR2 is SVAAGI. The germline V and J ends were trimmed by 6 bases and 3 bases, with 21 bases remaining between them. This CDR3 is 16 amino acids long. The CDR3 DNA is TGTGCCAGCAGCCTTGTAGGGGGGGCCAGCAACTACGAGCAGTACGTC. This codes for CASSLVGGASNYEQYV.

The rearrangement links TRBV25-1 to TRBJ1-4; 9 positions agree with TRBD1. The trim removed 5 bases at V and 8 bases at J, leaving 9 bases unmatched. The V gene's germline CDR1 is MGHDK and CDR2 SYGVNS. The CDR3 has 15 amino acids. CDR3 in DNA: TGTGCCAGCAGTCCACTGGACAGGGGAATGGAAAAACTGTTTTTT. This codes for CASSPLDRGMEKLFF.

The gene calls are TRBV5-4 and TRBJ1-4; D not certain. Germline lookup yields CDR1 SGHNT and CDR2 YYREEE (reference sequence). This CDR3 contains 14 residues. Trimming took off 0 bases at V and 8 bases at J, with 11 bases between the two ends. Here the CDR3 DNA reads TGTGCCAGCAGCTTGGGAGGGCTAAGGGAAAAACTGTTTTTT. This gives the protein CASSLGGLREKLFF.